These 30 T cell receptor beta chains came from one sample sequenced in a study of T cells in Graves' hyperthyroidism and ophthalmopathy. Amplification yielded TCR beta CDR3 regions, with RNA transcripts as the source. During a first-round RT-PCR of the TCR CDR3, the HTBI primer set was used. TCRdb reanalysed the multiplex PCR reads using MiXCR and keeps one entry per CDR3 protein. The data show some 340,000 distinct CDR3 sequences, with around 13% seen just once and roughly 33% held by the top ten. The specimen was blood. These receptors originate from a middle-aged woman with Graves' ophthalmopathy.

This clonotype was seen repeatedly, ten times or more. The rearrangement uses TRBV2 and TRBJ2-7; 11 bases are shared with TRBD2. Germline-derived CDR1 and CDR2 are SNHLY and FYNNEI. V shed 6 bases and J 2 bases; nucleotides not matched to a gene: 6. The CDR3 loop spans 15 amino acids. This chain's CDR3 is CASSGTSGPAYEQYF. DNA for the CDR3: TGTGCCAGCAGCGGGACTAGCGGACCAGCCTACGAGCAGTACTTC.

V gene TRBV20-1 combines with J gene TRBJ1-2; 7 bases agree with TRBD1. After removal of 6 bases from V and 4 bases from J, the junction contained 11 bases not matched to a gene. This CDR3 contains 14 residues. The germline CDR1 and CDR2 sequences are DFQATT and SNEGSKA (reference sequence). CDR3 residues: CSARDSTSLYGYTF. For the CDR3, the DNA is TGCAGTGCGAGGGACAGCACCTCCCTCTATGGCTACACCTTC.

Details on this clonotype: A much more abundant neighbour one base away suggests this may be a read error. The V call is TRBV15, the J call TRBJ2-1, with 12 bases matching TRBD2. Germline V gene lookup returns CDR1 LNHNV and CDR2 YYDKDF (reference sequence). After removal of 5 bases from V and 7 bases from J, the junction contained 6 bases not matched to a gene. There are 15 residues in the CDR3. CDR3 sequence reads: CATSGRLAGVNEQFF. The CDR3 nucleotides are TGTGCCACCAGCGGTCGACTAGCGGGAGTTAATGAGCAGTTCTTC.

The V gene is TRBV4-1, the J gene TRBJ2-1, with a tentative D call TRBD2 (6 bases). The V gene lost 0 bases and the J gene lost 3 bases, with 12 bases spanning the gap. In germline, CDR1 is MGHRA, CDR2 YSYEKL. This CDR3 contains 16 residues. The CDR3 nucleotides read TGCGCCAGCAGCCAAGAGGAGGGGCTAGGCTACAATGAGCAGTTCTTC. Translating it yields CASSQEEGLGYNEQFF.

With regard to this clonotype: A much larger clone lies a single base off, so this may be a read error. This CDR3 is missing its conserved last phenylalanine or tryptophan, likely due to a read error. The V gene is TRBV12-3 or TRBV12-4, the J gene TRBJ2-5, with 9 bases aligning to TRBD2. V lost 6 bases, J lost 4 bases, and 15 bases stayed unmatched. The CDR3 runs 17 residues. This chain's CDR3 is CASRPGTEIAGAETQYS. CDR3 in DNA: TGTGCCAGCAGGCCCGGCACCGAGATAGCGGGGGCAGAGACCCAGTACTCC.

This clonotype occurred many times. This chain links TRBV7-2 with TRBJ2-7; 14 nucleotides agree with TRBD2. CDR1 and CDR2 (germline): SGHTA, FQGNSA. V was clipped by 3 bases and J by 2 bases; unmatched bases: 6. This CDR3 region has 17 residues. DNA of the CDR3: TGTGCCAGCAGCTTGCAGGGACTAGCGGGAGATCCCTACGAGCAGTACTTC. It specifies CASSLQGLAGDPYEQYF.

As to this clonotype: A much larger clone sits a single nucleotide away, making a read error possible. In DNA, the CDR3 is TGTGCCAGCAGTCACCAGGGAGATACGCAGTATTTT. Translated: CASSHQGDTQYF. The chain has TRBV2 and TRBJ2-3; possibly TRBD1 for D (5 bases). The germline V gene has CDR1 SNHLY and CDR2 FYNNEI. The V and J ends lost 5 bases and 5 bases respectively, with 8 bases between them. The CDR3 totals 12 residues.

The chain recombines TRBV28 with TRBJ2-2, with TRBD2 identical over 7 bases. The CDR3 extends over 16 amino acids. V lost 2 bases to trimming and J lost 6 bases; unmatched junction nucleotides: 9. Germline V gene data show CDR1 as MDHEN and CDR2 as SYDVKM. CDR3 amino acids: CASSLGGLSGSGELFF. The CDR3, as DNA: TGTGCCAGCAGTTTAGGGGGACTATCGGGATCCGGGGAGCTGTTTTTT.

This clonotype was seen at least ten times. For the CDR3, the DNA is TGCGCCAGCAGCTTGGATGGGACAAGGAACACTGAAGCTTTCTTT. This gives the protein CASSLDGTRNTEAFF. This chain joins TRBV5-1 and TRBJ1-1, with a weak D call TRBD1 (6 bases). There are 15 residues in the CDR3. Germline CDR1 is SGHRS and CDR2 is YFSETQ. The ends were cut back, 0 bases at V and 1 base at J, with 10 bases in the middle.

This clonotype was seen many times. The V gene is TRBV7-2, the J gene TRBJ2-1; D unresolved. V was cut by 4 bases and J by 7 bases, with 8 bases left in between. CDR3 size: 12 residues. Germline CDR1 and CDR2: SGHTA and FQGNSA. The CDR3, as DNA: TGTGCCAGCAGCTCGGTAGGGAATGAGCAGTTCTTC. Residues: CASSSVGNEQFF. Full variable domain (outside the CDR3, taken from reference TRBV7-2 and TRBJ2-1): GAGVSQSPSNKVTEKGKDVELRCDPISGHTALYWYRQSLGQGLEFLIYFQGNSAPDKSGLPSDRFSAERTGGSVSTLTIQRTQQEDSAVYLCASSSVGNEQFFGPGTRLTVL.

The sample holds many counts of this clonotype. This sequence joins TRBV7-8 and TRBJ1-4; no clear D. Germline CDR1 SGHVS, CDR2 FQNEAQ. The V and J ends lost 5 bases and 10 bases respectively, with 17 bases between them. CDR3 length: 14 residues. CDR3: CASSDYTLLGKLFF. CDR3 sequence (DNA): TGTGCCAGCAGCGATTATACCCTACTAGGAAAACTGTTTTTT.

V usage is TRBV20-1 and J usage is TRBJ2-5; 8 bases map to TRBD1. V shed 6 bases, J shed 0 bases, and the junction held 9 bases outside the gene matches. The CDR3 is 15 amino acids. Germline lookup yields CDR1 DFQATT and CDR2 SNEGSKA (reference sequence). The CDR3 spells CSAGTGSGNQETQYF. The CDR3 DNA reads TGCAGTGCCGGGACAGGCTCGGGGAACCAAGAGACCCAGTACTTC.

This clonotype was picked up a small number of times. The chain has TRBV12-3 or TRBV12-4 and TRBJ2-1, with 9 bases that match TRBD1. The ends lost 7 bases at V and 6 bases at J; junction bases unmatched: 7. CDR3 length: 14 residues. As DNA, the CDR3 is TGTGCCAGCACCCGGACAGGGGTTTTCAATGAGCAGTTCTTC. Translated: CASTRTGVFNEQFF.

This clonotype was counted only a few times. The chain joins TRBV6-1 to TRBJ2-1; D gene unclear. Germline V gene lookup returns CDR1 MNHNS and CDR2 SASEGT. The CDR3 runs to 12 residues. V shed 5 bases and J shed 9 bases, with 11 bases lying between them. CDR3 DNA: TGTGCCAGCAGTTCTGAGCTCAGTGAGCAGTTCTTC. This codes for CASSSELSEQFF.

The chain has TRBV20-1 and TRBJ2-3; D unresolved. V gave up 1 base and J gave up 2 bases, with 4 bases separating them. Germline lookup yields CDR1 DFQATT and CDR2 SNEGSKA (reference sequence). The CDR3 consists of 12 residues. CDR3 residues: CSARGYTDTQYF. Written as DNA, the CDR3 is TGCAGTGCTAGAGGATACACAGATACGCAGTATTTT.

The chain links TRBV7-9 to TRBJ2-1; D call uncertain. Germline CDR1 reads SEHNR; CDR2 reads FQNEAQ (reference sequence). V gave up 2 bases and J gave up 12 bases, with 11 bases separating them. The CDR3 is 12 residues long. This CDR3 is CASSLFVSPQFF. The CDR3 DNA follows: TGTGCCAGCAGCTTATTTGTCTCTCCGCAGTTCTTC. Combining the CDR3 with reference TRBV7-9 and TRBJ2-1 gives the whole variable domain DTGVSQNPRHKITKRGQNVTFRCDPISEHNRLYWYRQTLGQGPEFLTYFQNEAQLEKSRLLSDRFSAERPKGSFSTLEIQRTEQGDSAMYLCASSLFVSPQFFGPGTRLTVL.

The chain uses TRBV24-1 and TRBJ2-5; D remains unclear. The CDR3 has 12 residues. CDR1 KGHDR and CDR2 SFDVKD come from the germline V gene. Between the trimmed V and J ends, which lost 2 bases and 5 bases, there was a span of 5 bases. CDR3 bases: TGTGCCACCAGTGATTCCATGGAGACCCAGTACTTC. It is translated as CATSDSMETQYF.

This clonotype was counted ten times or more. The chain combines TRBV29-1 with TRBJ2-3; D is unclear. Trimming shortened V by 7 bases and J by 1 base, and 12 bases separated the two germline ends. Germline V lookup: CDR1 SQVTM, CDR2 ANQGSEA. The CDR3 is 13 residues long. The CDR3, as DNA: TGCAGCGCCACGAAAGGCGGCACAGATACGCAGTATTTT. It yields the protein CSATKGGTDTQYF.

This clonotype came up many times. The chain employs TRBV3-1 and TRBJ1-1; perhaps TRBD1 as D (5 bases). Germline V gene sequence: CDR1 LGHDT, CDR2 YNNKEL (reference sequence). This CDR3 is built from 13 residues. V was clipped by 6 bases and J by 1 base, with 9 bases between them. In DNA form, the CDR3 reads TGTGCCAGCAGGGCGAGGGGGAACACTGAAGCTTTCTTT. Protein: CASRARGNTEAFF.

This chain links TRBV12-3 or TRBV12-4 with TRBJ2-3, with 11 bases identical to TRBD2. V lost 6 bases, J lost 9 bases, and 11 bases stayed unmatched. This CDR3 region has 15 residues. The CDR3 nucleotides read TGTGCCAGCAGACCGGCGGGACTAGCGGCGCCAACGCAGTATTTT. Amino acid sequence: CASRPAGLAAPTQYF.

V usage is TRBV7-2 and J usage is TRBJ2-2; D unresolved. The length of the CDR3 is 18 residues. Trimming stripped 1 base from V and 0 bases from J, with 15 bases between. Germline V gene data show CDR1 as SGHTA and CDR2 as FQGNSA. The CDR3 loop is CASSLGDNRYTNTGELFF. The CDR3 DNA sequence: TGTGCCAGCAGCTTAGGAGACAACCGTTATACGAACACCGGGGAGCTGTTTTTT.

V and J are TRBV24-1 and TRBJ1-5; D gene unclear. V dropped 5 bases and J dropped 1 base, with 8 bases sitting between them. CDR3 length: 14 amino acids. Germline assignment: CDR1 KGHDR and CDR2 SFDVKD. The CDR3 DNA sequence: TGTGCCACCAGTGGTGGCCAGAGCAATCAGCCCCAGCATTTT. Translated: CATSGGQSNQPQHF.

Only a few counts were recorded for this clonotype. CDR3 region: CASSLEQGARSSEQFF. CDR3 nucleotide sequence: TGCGCCAGCAGCTTGGAACAGGGGGCGCGATCAAGTGAGCAGTTCTTC. The chain is built from TRBV5-1 and TRBJ2-1, with 9 nucleotides matching TRBD1. J gave up 9 bases and V 0 bases, and 10 bases lay outside the gene matches. The CDR3 contains 16 residues. Germline-derived CDR1 and CDR2 are SGHRS and YFSETQ.

This chain joins TRBV7-9 and TRBJ2-3; 11 nucleotides match TRBD2. The CDR3 covers 16 residues. Trimming took 2 bases from V and 4 from J; bases not matched to a gene: 5. Germline CDR1 is SEHNR and CDR2 is FQNEAQ (reference sequence). Here the CDR3 reads CASSLQLAGGPDTQYF. The CDR3 region has the DNA TGTGCCAGCAGCTTACAATTAGCGGGAGGGCCAGATACGCAGTATTTT.

The chain uses TRBV7-2 and TRBJ2-3; 15 bases are a match to TRBD2. Germline CDR1 SGHTA, CDR2 FQGNSA. V lost 7 bases, J lost 5 bases, and 13 bases stayed unmatched. CDR3 length equals 18 residues. CDR3 bases: TGTGCCAGCAACTCCGCCGGGGGACTAGCGGGGGGTGGAGATACGCAGTATTTT. Amino acids: CASNSAGGLAGGGDTQYF.

This clonotype was counted ten times or more. The V call is TRBV3-1, the J call TRBJ1-1, with D maybe TRBD1 (5 bases). The CDR3 is made up of 14 amino acids. The V gene's germline CDR1 is LGHDT and CDR2 YNNKEL (reference sequence). Between the trimmed V and J ends, which lost 6 bases and 1 base, there was a span of 12 bases. CDR3 protein: CASSPGLGNTEAFF. The CDR3 bases are TGTGCCAGCAGTCCAGGGTTGGGGAACACTGAAGCTTTCTTT.

This clonotype occurred many times. This chain connects TRBV7-2 to TRBJ1-2; tentatively, D is TRBD1 (5 bases). In germline, CDR1 is SGHTA, CDR2 FQGNSA. The germline V and J ends were trimmed by 3 bases and 2 bases, with 13 bases remaining between them. The CDR3 extends over 15 amino acids. DNA of the CDR3: TGTGCCAGCAGCTTCCGGGACTTTGGCAACTATGGCTACACCTTC. Translating gives CASSFRDFGNYGYTF.

Concerning this clonotype: A much larger clonotype is one base distant, so this may be a read error. This chain links TRBV27 with TRBJ1-3; possible D gene TRBD1, 6 bases. This CDR3 contains 16 residues. Trimming shortened V by 5 bases and J by 4 bases, and 18 bases separated the two germline ends. From germline, CDR1 is MNHEY and CDR2 SMNVEV (reference sequence). Written as DNA, the CDR3 is TGTGCCAGCAGTCCCAACCGTGGACAGAGGGGAAACACCATATATTTT. Protein product: CASSPNRGQRGNTIYF.

This clonotype was observed many times. The rearrangement uses TRBV27 and TRBJ1-3; 10 bases fit TRBD1. CDR3 length equals 18 residues. V gave up 4 bases and J gave up 4 bases; unmatched junction bases: 13. Germline V lookup: CDR1 MNHEY, CDR2 SMNVEV (reference sequence). The DNA of the CDR3 is TGTGCCAGCAGTTCTATTGGAAGAGACAGGGGGCGAGGAAACACCATATATTTT. Translating gives CASSSIGRDRGRGNTIYF.

In this sample, this clonotype turned up once. This chain connects TRBV5-1 to TRBJ1-1, with no clear D. The CDR3 spans 13 residues. V lost 2 bases to trimming and J lost 7 bases, with 12 bases between them. The V gene's germline CDR1 is SGHRS and CDR2 YFSETQ. The CDR3 DNA reads as TGCGCCAGCAGCTTTGAGGAGAACGGTGAAGCTTTCTTT. This sequence encodes CASSFEENGEAFF. The full variable domain, its missing parts supplied by reference TRBV5-1 and TRBJ1-1, is KAGVTQTPRYLIKTRGQQVTLSCSPISGHRSVSWYQQTPGQGLQFLFEYFSETQRNKGNFPGRFSGRQFSNSRSEMNVSTLELGDSALYLCASSFEENGEAFFGQGTRLTVV.